The 28 T cell receptor beta chains presented below share a single source sample, sequenced in a study of OX40 agonist ivuxolimab in advanced cancers. Method: immunoSEQ multiplex PCR; TCRdb's copy keeps in-frame clones and lacks some. Of about 98,000 clones detected, 70% to 90% appear once; the ten largest clones hold approximately 0.5%. The sequenced sample was CD4+ or CD8+ T cells sorted from blood, obtained in a trial of the OX40 agonist ivuxolimab. These receptors were collected from an adult with an advanced solid tumor such as melanoma, head and neck, liver or kidney cancer.

This chain links TRBV7-9 with TRBJ1-2; no clear D. Germline V gene lookup returns CDR1 SEHNR and CDR2 FQNEAQ (reference sequence). The CDR3 runs 10 residues. V lost 4 bases and J 8 bases, leaving 5 bases between the germline ends. The CDR3 coding sequence is TGTGCCAGCAGCTCGGAGGGCTACACCTTC. It is translated as CASSSEGYTF.

This sequence joins TRBV9 and TRBJ1-1, with D possibly matching TRBD1 (5 bases). The germline V and J ends were trimmed by 3 bases and 1 base, with 7 bases remaining between them. The germline V gene has CDR1 SGDLS and CDR2 YYNGEE. This CDR3 is 13 amino acids long. The CDR3 loop reads CASSERGNTEAFF. The CDR3 DNA sequence: TGTGCCAGCAGCGAAAGGGGGAACACTGAAGCTTTCTTT.

V gene TRBV28 combines with J gene TRBJ2-5, with D perhaps TRBD2 (5 bases). CDR1 is MDHEN, CDR2 SYDVKM, per germline. The CDR3 has 12 residues. Trimming removed 8 bases at V and 2 bases at J, with 9 bases between. CDR3 nucleotides: TGTGCCAGCGGAGGACCACAAGAGACCCAGTACTTC. Translating gives CASGGPQETQYF. Combining the CDR3 with reference TRBV28 and TRBJ2-5 gives the whole variable domain DVKVTQSSRYLVKRTGEKVFLECVQDMDHENMFWYRQDPGLGLRLIYFSYDVKMKEKGDIPEGYSVSREKKERFSLILESASTNQTSMYLCASGGPQETQYFGPGTRLLVL.

The chain has TRBV2 and TRBJ1-3; D not certain. Per the germline V gene, CDR1 is SNHLY and CDR2 is FYNNEI. Between the trimmed V and J ends, which lost 5 bases and 4 bases, there was a span of 12 bases. The CDR3 runs 14 residues. The CDR3 here is CASSLLRVGNTIYF. CDR3 nucleotides: TGTGCCAGCAGTCTTTTGAGGGTCGGAAACACCATATATTTT.

This clone turned up a few times. The rearrangement joins TRBV10-3 to TRBJ1-3; D unclear. In germline, CDR1 is ENHRY, CDR2 SYGVKD. The CDR3 contains 18 residues. Trimming cost V 0 bases and J 3 bases, with 18 bases left between them. The CDR3: CAISESTLRGKGGNTIYF. CDR3 nucleotides: TGTGCCATCAGTGAGTCGACTCTAAGAGGAAAGGGTGGAAACACCATATATTTT.

On this clone: This sample also contains other DNA sequences that code for the same CDR3. The chain is built from TRBV11-3 and TRBJ1-3; the D gene is possibly TRBD1 (5 bases). Germline lookup yields CDR1 SGHNT and CDR2 YENEEA. The CDR3 loop spans 15 amino acids. V lost 5 bases to trimming and J lost 4 bases, with 15 bases between them. CDR3 residues: CASSPGQGPGNTIYF. CDR3 sequence (DNA): TGTGCCAGCAGCCCCGGGCAGGGACCAGGAAACACCATATATTTT.

The chain uses TRBV4-1 and TRBJ2-3, with unresolved D. Trimming took off 1 base at V and 2 bases at J, with 13 bases between the two ends. This CDR3 has 16 residues. Germline CDR1 reads MGHRA; CDR2 reads YSYEKL. DNA for the CDR3: TGCGCCAGCAGCCAAGCCGGGCCCCCTGCCACAGATACGCAGTATTTT. Encoded protein: CASSQAGPPATDTQYF.

This clone was detected only a few times. The CDR3 does not end in the conserved phenylalanine or tryptophan, so this is likely a read error. The CDR3 DNA reads TGTGCCACCACCCAGGGTCGCTCACCCCTCCACCTT. Its translation: CATTQGRSPLHL. V gene TRBV2 combines with J gene TRBJ1-6, with D possibly matching TRBD1 (5 bases). The germline V gene has CDR1 SNHLY and CDR2 FYNNEI. This CDR3 comprises 12 residues. V was trimmed by 10 bases and J by 10 bases, leaving 14 bases between them.

This chain connects TRBV4-3 to TRBJ2-3, with D uncertain. Germline CDR1 reads LGHNA; CDR2 reads YSLEER. CDR3 length: 14 residues. The V gene lost 3 bases and the J gene lost 0 bases, with 7 bases spanning the gap. CDR3 region: CASSQQPSTDTQYF. The CDR3 coding sequence is TGCGCCAGCAGCCAGCAGCCTAGCACAGATACGCAGTATTTT.

The chain recombines TRBV19 with TRBJ2-2, with TRBD1 matching 8 bases. CDR1 is LNHDA, CDR2 SQIVND, per germline (reference sequence). The V gene end was trimmed by 3 bases and the J gene end by 2 bases; junction bases not matched to a gene: 5. CDR3 size: 16 residues. The CDR3 loop is CASSMSRGLNTGELFF. CDR3 nucleotides: TGTGCCAGTAGTATGTCCAGGGGGCTTAACACCGGGGAGCTGTTTTTT.

The V call is TRBV10-3, the J call TRBJ1-3; no clear D gene. The V and J ends lost 7 bases and 0 bases respectively, with 4 bases between them. CDR1 is ENHRY and CDR2 is SYGVKD in the germline V gene. There are 12 residues in the CDR3. CDR3 nucleotide sequence: TGTGCCATCACGAGCTCTGGAAACACCATATATTTT. It yields the protein CAITSSGNTIYF.

The CDR3 DNA reads as TGTGCCAGCAGCTTCGGACTGGGGGATAACACTGAAGCTTTCTTT. The encoded protein is CASSFGLGDNTEAFF. The chain combines TRBV5-4 with TRBJ1-1, with TRBD1 as a possible D gene (5 bases). CDR1 and CDR2 (germline): SGHNT, YYREEE (reference sequence). The CDR3 totals 15 residues. With 2 bases removed from V and 2 bases from J, the gap between germline ends came to 13 bases.

On this clone: Other DNA sequences from this sample encode an identical CDR3 as well. The V gene is TRBV18, the J gene TRBJ2-1; TRBD1 might be the D (5 bases). The CDR3 totals 14 residues. The V gene's germline CDR1 is KGHSH and CDR2 LQKENI. Trimming removed 3 bases at V and 1 base at J, with 7 bases between. CDR3 in amino acids: CASSPGQSYNEQFF. In nucleotides, the CDR3 is TGTGCCAGCTCACCCGGACAATCCTACAATGAGCAGTTCTTC.

This clone is a singleton in its sample. V usage is TRBV10-2 and J usage is TRBJ2-7, with TRBD2 matching 8 bases. The germline V gene has CDR1 WSHSY and CDR2 SAAADI. The CDR3 covers 14 residues. V shed 6 bases, J shed 1 base, and the junction held 5 bases outside the gene matches. CDR3: CASRGTGGSYEQYF. The CDR3 nucleotides are TGCGCCAGCAGGGGAACGGGGGGGTCCTACGAGCAGTACTTC.

As regards this clone: Other DNA variants within this sample encode the same CDR3. V and J are TRBV7-2 and TRBJ2-2; no firm D call. In germline, CDR1 is SGHTA, CDR2 FQGNSA. The ends were cut back, 1 base at V and 1 base at J, with 4 bases in the middle. There are 14 residues in the CDR3. The CDR3 DNA follows: TGTGCCAGCAGCTTAGGGTTGAACACCGGGGAGCTGTTTTTT. Protein sequence: CASSLGLNTGELFF.

The chain carries TRBV7-9 and TRBJ1-1; possibly TRBD1 for D (5 bases). Looked up from germline, CDR1 is SEHNR and CDR2 is FQNEAQ (reference sequence). V was clipped by 1 base and J by 7 bases, with 16 bases between them. The CDR3 runs 15 residues. CDR3 loop: CASSLGVSLGGEAFF. The CDR3 nucleotides are TGTGCCAGCAGCTTAGGAGTAAGTCTCGGGGGTGAAGCTTTCTTT.

This clone was observed once. Other DNA sequences of this sample code for an identical CDR3. The CDR3 DNA reads TGTGCCAGCTCACCTCGGACAGGGGGCTCCTACGAGCAGTACTTC. It is translated as CASSPRTGGSYEQYF. The chain recombines TRBV18 with TRBJ2-7; 10 bases agree with TRBD1. The CDR3 loop spans 15 amino acids. Germline V lookup: CDR1 KGHSH, CDR2 LQKENI. V was pared by 3 bases and J by 0 bases, with 2 bases of the junction left unmatched. Filled out from reference TRBV18 and TRBJ2-7, the complete variable domain reads NAGVMQNPRHLVRRRGQEARLRCSPMKGHSHVYWYRQLPEEGLKFMVYLQKENIIDESGMPKERFSAEFPKEGPSILRIQQVVRGDSAAYFCASSPRTGGSYEQYFGPGTRLTVT.

The chain employs TRBV7-2 and TRBJ1-2; maybe TRBD1 (6 bases). The CDR3 has 13 residues. The V gene lost 1 base and the J gene lost 7 bases, with 10 bases spanning the gap. Germline values: CDR1 SGHTA, CDR2 FQGNSA. In DNA, the CDR3 is TGTGCCAGCAGCTTAGTAGGGGGATTTGGCTACACCTTC. It yields the protein CASSLVGGFGYTF.

This clone was seen only once. The gene calls are TRBV18 and TRBJ1-1, with no clear D. Germline CDR1 reads KGHSH; CDR2 reads LQKENI. Deletions cut 6 bases from V and 0 bases from J, with 8 bases between. This CDR3 is built from 13 residues. CDR3 in DNA: TGTGCCAGCTCCCCAGGATTGAACACTGAAGCTTTCTTT. This gives the protein CASSPGLNTEAFF. The full variable domain, in which reference TRBV18 and TRBJ1-1 provide the parts outside the CDR3, is NAGVMQNPRHLVRRRGQEARLRCSPMKGHSHVYWYRQLPEEGLKFMVYLQKENIIDESGMPKERFSAEFPKEGPSILRIQQVVRGDSAAYFCASSPGLNTEAFFGQGTRLTVV.

The V call is TRBV5-1, the J call TRBJ2-2; D may correspond to TRBD1 or TRBD2 (5 bases each). V was trimmed by 4 bases and J by 4 bases, leaving 17 bases between them. Germline CDR1 SGHRS, CDR2 YFSETQ. The CDR3 length is 16 residues. The chain's CDR3 is CASSPFTSGGTGELFF. Written as DNA, the CDR3 is TGCGCCAGCAGCCCCTTCACTAGTGGGGGCACCGGGGAGCTGTTTTTT.

The chain joins TRBV6-1 to TRBJ1-5; 9 nucleotides agree with TRBD1. V dropped 2 bases and J dropped 0; count of bases not matched to a gene: 14. CDR1 and CDR2 from the germline V gene are MNHNS and SASEGT. The CDR3 consists of 20 residues. CDR3 sequence: CASSEHPPGQGPYSNQPQHF. The DNA for the CDR3 is TGTGCCAGCAGTGAACACCCGCCTGGACAGGGGCCATATAGCAATCAGCCCCAGCATTTT.

This chain joins TRBV5-1 and TRBJ1-1; D is perhaps TRBD1 (6 bases). V shed 0 bases and J shed 4 bases, with 7 bases lying between them. Germline V gene data show CDR1 as SGHRS and CDR2 as YFSETQ. The CDR3 covers 13 residues. The CDR3 region is CASSLADSTEAFF. The CDR3 nucleotides read TGCGCCAGCAGCTTGGCGGACAGCACTGAAGCTTTCTTT.

CDR3 sequence: CASSMNREANYGYTF. In nucleotides, the CDR3 is TGTGCCAGCAGTATGAACAGGGAAGCTAACTATGGCTACACCTTC. This chain joins TRBV27 and TRBJ1-2; D is perhaps TRBD1 (6 bases). V lost 5 bases, J lost 0 bases, and 13 bases lay in between. This CDR3 spans 15 amino acids. CDR1 and CDR2 from the germline V gene are MNHEY and SMNVEV (reference sequence).

In this sample, this clone turned up once. This chain uses TRBV6-6 with TRBJ2-7, with D uncertain. The CDR3 has 15 amino acids. Trimming shortened V by 0 bases and J by 1 base, and 10 bases separated the two germline ends. The germline gives CDR1 MNHNY, CDR2 SVGAGI (reference sequence). The chain's CDR3 is CASSYSPRLSYEQYF. The CDR3 nucleotides are TGTGCCAGCAGTTACTCGCCCAGGCTTTCCTACGAGCAGTACTTC.

On this clone: This CDR3 is missing its conserved last phenylalanine or tryptophan, likely due to a read error. The CDR3 DNA is TGCGCCAGCAGCCTCCGGGACTATAATTCACCCCTCCACCTT. It translates to CASSLRDYNSPLHL. The V call is TRBV4-1, the J call TRBJ1-6, with no clear D. The CDR3 is made up of 14 amino acids. Trimming shortened V by 4 bases and J by 3 bases, and 7 bases separated the two germline ends. Germline V gene lookup returns CDR1 MGHRA and CDR2 YSYEKL.

CDR3 sequence: CASSRGQAEAFF. Here the CDR3 DNA reads TGTGCCAGCAGTAGGGGGCAGGCTGAAGCTTTCTTT. The chain has TRBV27 and TRBJ1-1, with 7 bases lining up with TRBD1. CDR1 MNHEY and CDR2 SMNVEV come from the germline V gene (reference sequence). The CDR3 has 12 amino acids. Trimming at V came to 5 bases and at J to 6 bases, leaving 3 bases not matched to a gene.

Only one count was recorded for this clone. The rearrangement uses TRBV7-8 and TRBJ2-2; the D is unclear. Germline CDR1 and CDR2: SGHVS and FQNEAQ. This CDR3 has 15 amino acids. With 1 base removed from V and 3 bases from J, the gap between germline ends came to 9 bases. CDR3 DNA: TGTGCCAGCAGCTTAGGTCCTGGGGACACCGGGGAGCTGTTTTTT. Encoded protein: CASSLGPGDTGELFF. The full variable domain, with the rest looked up from reference TRBV7-8 and TRBJ2-2, is GAGVSQSPRYKVAKRGQDVALRCDPISGHVSLFWYQQALGQGPEFLTYFQNEAQLDKSGLPSDRFFAERPEGSVSTLKIQRTQQEDSAVYLCASSLGPGDTGELFFGEGSRLTVL.

The V and J genes are TRBV7-3 and TRBJ2-3; 7 positions match TRBD1. Germline V CDR1 and CDR2: SGHTA, FQGTGA. Losses at the gene ends were 2 bases for V and 2 bases for J; bases not matched to a gene: 4. The CDR3 is made up of 15 amino acids. CDR3 DNA sequence: TGTGCCAGCAGCTTAGGGACAGATCACACAGATACGCAGTATTTT. Protein sequence: CASSLGTDHTDTQYF.